The clone carrying this T cell receptor (beta chain) was detected a few times. The data were obtained in a study of OX40 agonist ivuxolimab in advanced cancers. From germline, CDR1 is DFQATT and CDR2 SNEGSKA (reference sequence). Trimming took 0 bases from V and 10 from J, leaving 9 bases between them. The CDR3 runs 11 residues. Clones were sequenced by immunoSEQ multiplex PCR, and TCRdb holds only the in-frame ones, with some missing. The data contain about 56,000 clones, 82% of them singletons. This specimen consisted of CD4+ or CD8+ T cells sorted from blood, obtained in a trial of the OX40 agonist ivuxolimab. V and J are TRBV20-1 and TRBJ1-2; D not certain. The sequence came from an adult with an advanced solid tumor such as melanoma, head and neck, liver or kidney cancer. CDR3 residues: CSAREVDSYTF. The CDR3 region has the DNA TGCAGTGCTAGAGAGGTAGACTCCTACACCTTC.